This entry lists 20 T cell receptor beta chains sequenced from one sample in a study of blood T cell repertoires in COVID-19. Here immunoSEQ multiplex PCR was the method, and the copy in TCRdb shows in-frame clones only, minus some. The sample lists 100,000 to 140,000 clones, around nine tenths seen once, with roughly 1.2% in the top ten. The sequencing sample was made of peripheral blood. These TCRs come from a woman under 40 with acute or convalescent COVID-19.

This chain joins TRBV2 and TRBJ2-3, with 11 positions matching TRBD1. This CDR3 is built from 19 residues. Trimming took 5 bases from V and 2 from J; bases not matched to a gene: 15. Per the germline V gene, CDR1 is SNHLY and CDR2 is FYNNEI. CDR3 nucleotides: TGTGCCAGCAGTCTCCCCTCAGGACAGGGGGCGTTGGACACAGATACGCAGTATTTT. It translates to CASSLPSGQGALDTDTQYF.

The rearrangement uses TRBV4-1 and TRBJ1-2; D remains unclear. CDR1 and CDR2 (germline): MGHRA, YSYEKL. V was pared by 4 bases and J by 2 bases, with 11 bases between. This CDR3 region has 14 residues. CDR3 nucleotides: TGCGCCAGCAGCCCCAAGGACTTCAACTATGGCTACACCTTC. It is translated as CASSPKDFNYGYTF.

This clone came up a few times. V and J are TRBV28 and TRBJ1-5; D might be TRBD1 (6 bases). This CDR3 has 14 amino acids. With 6 bases removed from V and 0 bases from J, the gap between germline ends came to 9 bases. Per germline, CDR1 MDHEN and CDR2 SYDVKM. The CDR3 loop reads CASSPDSSNQPQHF. CDR3 in DNA: TGTGCCAGCAGCCCGGACAGTAGCAATCAGCCCCAGCATTTT.

This rearrangement joins TRBV30 to TRBJ1-1; tentatively, D is TRBD1 (6 bases). Germline assignment: CDR1 GTSNPN and CDR2 SVGIG (reference sequence). The CDR3 runs to 14 residues. V dropped 0 bases and J dropped 5 bases, with 13 bases sitting between them. CDR3 loop: CAWSVGTQGTEAFF. In DNA form, the CDR3 reads TGTGCCTGGAGTGTAGGGACCCAGGGGACTGAAGCTTTCTTT. The full variable domain, its missing parts supplied by reference TRBV30 and TRBJ1-1, is SQTIHQWPATLVQPVGSPLSLECTVEGTSNPNLYWYRQAAGRGLQLLFYSVGIGQISSEVPQNLSASRPQDRQFILSSKKLLLSDSGFYLCAWSVGTQGTEAFFGQGTRLTVV.

A few counts support this clone. V usage is TRBV10-3 and J usage is TRBJ2-6; weak D call: TRBD1 (6 bases). This CDR3 has 19 amino acids. V lost 3 bases to trimming and J lost 0 bases, with 18 bases between them. CDR1 and CDR2 (germline): ENHRY, SYGVKD. The CDR3 sequence: CAISDRGRRESSGANVLTF. CDR3 in DNA: TGTGCCATCAGTGACAGGGGAAGGCGCGAGAGCTCTGGGGCCAACGTCCTGACTTTC.

The chain carries TRBV7-2 and TRBJ1-2; TRBD1 is a possible D gene (6 bases). The CDR3 consists of 15 residues. V was shortened by 5 bases and J by 7 bases, with 20 bases between the two germline ends. Germline CDR1 is SGHTA and CDR2 is FQGNSA. CDR3 loop: CASSENPLRGSGYTF. CDR3 nucleotides: TGTGCCAGCAGCGAAAATCCCCTCAGGGGATCTGGCTACACCTTC.

The chain uses TRBV5-1 and TRBJ1-1, with TRBD1 as a possible D gene (6 bases). The CDR3 runs 16 residues. The V and J ends lost 4 bases and 3 bases respectively, with 19 bases between them. Germline CDR1 and CDR2: SGHRS and YFSETQ. CDR3 residues: CASSPTDTGRDTEAFF. The CDR3 region has the DNA TGCGCCAGCAGCCCTACCGACACAGGGAGAGACACTGAAGCTTTCTTT.

The rearrangement joins TRBV4-1 to TRBJ2-4; possibly TRBD1 for D (6 bases). Looked up from germline, CDR1 is MGHRA and CDR2 is YSYEKL. V was cut by 4 bases and J by 0 bases, with 13 bases left in between. The CDR3 contains 16 residues. CDR3: CASSLDRILAKNIQYF. The CDR3 DNA reads TGCGCCAGCAGCCTCGACAGGATCCTAGCCAAAAACATTCAGTACTTC.

The V and J genes are TRBV28 and TRBJ2-7; no definite D call. V was cut by 5 bases and J by 3 bases, with 5 bases left in between. Germline-derived CDR1 and CDR2 are MDHEN and SYDVKM. The CDR3 length is 11 residues. The CDR3 DNA is TGTGCCAGCAGTGTACTCTACGAGCAGTACTTC. The encoded protein is CASSVLYEQYF. Full variable domain (rest looked up from reference TRBV28 and TRBJ2-7): DVKVTQSSRYLVKRTGEKVFLECVQDMDHENMFWYRQDPGLGLRLIYFSYDVKMKEKGDIPEGYSVSREKKERFSLILESASTNQTSMYLCASSVLYEQYFGPGTRLTVT.

The V call is TRBV5-5, the J call TRBJ1-5; D might be TRBD1 (6 bases). The germline CDR1 and CDR2 sequences are SGHKS and YYEKEE (reference sequence). The CDR3 covers 15 residues. V was shortened by 4 bases and J by 0 bases, with 11 bases between the two germline ends. The CDR3 reads CASSREQGSNQPQHF. DNA of the CDR3: TGTGCCAGCAGCAGGGAACAGGGTAGCAATCAGCCCCAGCATTTT.

This chain connects TRBV30 to TRBJ2-7, with D perhaps matching TRBD2 (6 bases). This CDR3 contains 15 residues. The V and J ends lost 2 bases and 0 bases respectively, with 14 bases between them. CDR1 and CDR2 (germline): GTSNPN, SVGIG (reference sequence). The CDR3 nucleotides read TGTGCCTGGAGTTTTCGACTAGGGAGCTCCTACGAGCAGTACTTC. Its translation is CAWSFRLGSSYEQYF.

V usage is TRBV3-1 (or the pseudogene TRBV3-2) and J usage is TRBJ1-3; D is perhaps TRBD1 (5 bases). Deletions cut 3 bases from V and 0 bases from J, with 15 bases between. Germline assignment: CDR1 LGHDT and CDR2 YNNKEL (reference sequence). The CDR3 loop spans 17 amino acids. The CDR3 DNA sequence: TGTGCCAGCAGCCAGTCTTCTTGGACACTCTCTGGAAACACCATATATTTT. Its protein is CASSQSSWTLSGNTIYF.

In its sample, this clone was seen many times. The chain recombines TRBV2 with TRBJ1-3; D remains unclear. Per germline, CDR1 SNHLY and CDR2 FYNNEI. This CDR3 spans 13 amino acids. The V gene lost 9 bases and the J gene lost 4 bases, with 13 bases spanning the gap. The CDR3 nucleotides read TGTGCCAGAACAGACAAATCGGGAAACACCATATATTTT. It specifies CARTDKSGNTIYF.

The chain joins TRBV10-2 to TRBJ1-5; 9 bases are a match to TRBD1. This CDR3 region has 18 residues. The trim removed 0 bases at V and 4 bases at J, leaving 10 bases unmatched. Germline V gene sequence: CDR1 WSHSY, CDR2 SAAADI. In DNA form, the CDR3 reads TGCGCCAGCAGTGAGTCAAACGTTTACAGGGGGCGGAATCAGCCCCAGCATTTT. It yields the protein CASSESNVYRGRNQPQHF.

V usage is TRBV18 and J usage is TRBJ1-1, with D hard to call. The CDR3 is 12 residues long. Per germline, CDR1 KGHSH and CDR2 LQKENI. V shed 2 bases and J shed 11 bases, with 12 bases lying between them. In nucleotides, the CDR3 is TGTGCCAGCTCACCATTGGGAGGGCTGGCTTTCTTT. Protein product: CASSPLGGLAFF.

This chain links TRBV7-6 with TRBJ2-1, with D possibly TRBD1 on 6 matching bases. Trimming left V 3 bases short and J 10 bases short, with 13 bases between. The CDR3 totals 13 residues. Per the germline V gene, CDR1 is SGHVS and CDR2 is FNYEAQ. CDR3 amino acids: CASSLSVGAEQFF. CDR3 sequence (DNA): TGTGCCAGCAGCTTGAGCGTGGGGGCGGAGCAGTTCTTC.

This clone showed up just once. This chain links TRBV4-3 with TRBJ1-5; perhaps TRBD1 as D (6 bases). V was shortened by 0 bases and J by 8 bases, with 26 bases between the two germline ends. Germline V gene lookup returns CDR1 LGHNA and CDR2 YSLEER. The length of the CDR3 is 19 residues. CDR3 in amino acids: CASSQDPPVFGTIFKPQHF. Here the CDR3 DNA reads TGCGCCAGCAGCCAAGATCCCCCGGTTTTTGGGACAATTTTTAAGCCCCAGCATTTT.

The chain carries TRBV3-1 (or the pseudogene TRBV3-2) and TRBJ2-7; D gene unclear. CDR1 and CDR2 from the germline V gene are LGHDT and YNNKEL (reference sequence). Trimming removed 0 bases from V and 8 bases from J, with 14 bases in between. This CDR3 has 14 amino acids. The CDR3 DNA is TGTGCCAGCAGCCAAGATCCCCATCCCCCCCAGCAGTACTTC. It specifies CASSQDPHPPQQYF.

The chain uses TRBV11-2 and TRBJ2-3, with TRBD1 as a possible D gene (6 bases). V lost 5 bases and J lost 2, with 14 bases in between. Germline CDR1 reads SGHAT; CDR2 reads FQNNGV. The CDR3 consists of 15 residues. Here the CDR3 reads CASSPRQVHTDTQYF. The CDR3, as DNA: TGTGCCAGCAGCCCAAGACAGGTCCACACAGATACGCAGTATTTT.

The V call is TRBV7-2, the J call TRBJ1-4; D is perhaps TRBD1 (5 bases). The germline V gene has CDR1 SGHTA and CDR2 FQGNSA. The CDR3 has 17 amino acids. V lost 2 bases and J lost 10, with 23 bases in between. The CDR3 DNA reads TGTGCCAGCAGCTTAACCGGGGTGGGGGGTAGCGTGGGAAAACTGTTTTTT. It encodes CASSLTGVGGSVGKLFF.